These 8 T cell receptor beta chains came from one sample sequenced in a study of cytomegalovirus exposure and HLA in healthy donors (dated by TCRdb to about 2017). Receptor libraries were prepared by the immunoSEQ multiplex PCR assay. A mixture of 60 forward primers for TCR Vbeta segments and 13 reverse primers for TCR Jbeta segments was used in the multiplex PCR. Sourced from immuneACCESS, this table was stored by TCRdb with only in-frame sequences that have V and J called. A share of the clones is absent; for the studies checked, an unresolved V gene accounts for under half, and the remainder has no known explanation. For this sample there are around 150,000 clones; 65% to 75% appear just once. Around 4% of the sample is taken by the ten largest. The sequenced sample consisted of PBMCs. These receptors all stem from a man between 60 and 75 years old in good health and CMV-seronegative.

The V gene is TRBV6-5, the J gene TRBJ1-5, with 7 bases identical to TRBD1. CDR3 length equals 14 residues. Losses at the gene ends were 4 bases for V and 6 bases for J; bases not matched to a gene: 6. Germline V CDR1 and CDR2: MNHEY, SVGAGI. The CDR3 spells CASSLTGAGQPQHF. For the CDR3, the DNA is TGTGCCAGCAGTTTAACAGGGGCGGGTCAGCCCCAGCATTTT.

The chain combines TRBV29-1 with TRBJ2-2; tentative D call: TRBD2 (5 bases). V dropped 3 bases and J dropped 5 bases, with 10 bases sitting between them. Germline CDR1 and CDR2: SQVTM and ANQGSEA. The CDR3 spans 13 residues. CDR3 region: CSVDGSVTGELFF. CDR3 coding DNA: TGCAGCGTTGATGGTAGCGTAACCGGGGAGCTGTTTTTT.

The chain joins TRBV4-2 to TRBJ2-7; 9 bases fit TRBD2. The germline gives CDR1 LGHNA, CDR2 YNFKEQ. V lost 0 bases to trimming and J lost 5 bases; unmatched junction nucleotides: 11. The CDR3 is made up of 17 amino acids. CDR3 nucleotides: TGTGCCAGCAGCCAAGAGTCGGTAGCGGGAGCAATCCACGAGCAGTACTTC. Translating it yields CASSQESVAGAIHEQYF.

The V and J genes are TRBV2 and TRBJ2-6; 7 bases align to TRBD1. This CDR3 spans 15 amino acids. The germline gives CDR1 SNHLY, CDR2 FYNNEI. This CDR3 is CAGRDSPFGANVLTF. In DNA, the CDR3 is TGTGCGGGCCGGGACAGCCCCTTTGGGGCCAACGTCCTGACTTTC.

This clone was picked up a small number of times. The V call is TRBV29-1, the J call TRBJ1-1, with 8 bases aligning to TRBD1. The junction had 11 bases not matched to a gene; V was cut back by 6 bases and J by 8 bases. The CDR3 has 13 residues. The germline V gene encodes CDR1 SQVTM and CDR2 ANQGSEA. The CDR3, as DNA: TGCAGCGTACCCGGACAGGGAGGGAAGGAAGCTTTCTTT. This sequence encodes CSVPGQGGKEAFF.

The chain is built from TRBV5-4 and TRBJ2-5, with TRBD1 identical over 7 bases. CDR1 SGHNT and CDR2 YYREEE come from the germline V gene (reference sequence). V shed 4 bases and J 5 bases; nucleotides not matched to a gene: 5. The CDR3 has 13 amino acids. CDR3 loop: CASSQTGMETQYF. CDR3 bases: TGTGCCAGCAGCCAGACAGGGATGGAGACCCAGTACTTC.

This clone was counted between two and nine times. This chain joins TRBV14 and TRBJ1-2; D uncertain. V shed 1 base and J shed 4 bases, with 10 bases lying between them. Germline-derived CDR1 and CDR2 are SGHDN and FVKESK. The CDR3 consists of 14 residues. CDR3: CASSQGAGIYGYTF. For the CDR3, the DNA is TGTGCCAGCAGCCAAGGAGCGGGTATCTATGGCTACACCTTC.

This clone was found once. The chain combines TRBV29-1 with TRBJ1-1; 7 nucleotides match TRBD1. CDR1 and CDR2 from the germline V gene are SQVTM and ANQGSEA. Unmatched junction bases numbered 4, after V lost 6 bases and J lost 3 bases. This CDR3 contains 12 residues. The CDR3 reads CSVRTGDTEAFF. Written as DNA, the CDR3 is TGCAGCGTACGAACAGGGGACACTGAAGCTTTCTTT.